The 13 T cell receptor beta chains below were found in one sample sequenced in a study of blood T cell repertoires in COVID-19. Sequenced by immunoSEQ multiplex PCR; TCRdb stores in-frame clones only, minus some. The table records over 200,000 clones, about 91% of them present only once. The sample taken for sequencing was peripheral blood. The receptor source for this set is a person aged 18-29 years with COVID-19, enrolled during active disease.

Only one count was recorded for this clone. The gene calls are TRBV5-5 and TRBJ2-5; 7 nucleotides align to TRBD1. Germline V gene data show CDR1 as SGHKS and CDR2 as YYEKEE (reference sequence). This CDR3 spans 15 amino acids. V lost 0 bases, J lost 2 bases, and 4 bases stayed unmatched. CDR3 sequence reads: CASSLGQGVQETQYF. CDR3 nucleotide sequence: TGTGCCAGCAGCTTGGGACAGGGTGTACAAGAGACCCAGTACTTC.

The DNA for the CDR3 is TGTGCCAGCAGCTTAGCGGGGAACGGGGTTCGGGAGACCCAGTACTTC. This sequence encodes CASSLAGNGVRETQYF. This sequence joins TRBV7-2 and TRBJ2-5; possible D gene TRBD2, 5 bases. Trimming took off 0 bases at V and 5 bases at J, with 16 bases between the two ends. Germline V gives CDR1 SGHTA, CDR2 FQGNSA. This CDR3 contains 16 residues.

The table lists this clone with a count of one. As DNA, the CDR3 is TGTGCCAGCAGCTTAGCGCTCATAGGACAGGGTGATTATGAGCAGTTCTTC. Amino acids: CASSLALIGQGDYEQFF. V and J are TRBV7-8 and TRBJ2-1, with 8 bases identical to TRBD1. V gave up 0 bases and J gave up 8 bases; unmatched junction bases: 12. This CDR3 has 17 amino acids. Germline V gives CDR1 SGHVS, CDR2 FQNEAQ.

V gene TRBV6-2 or TRBV6-3 combines with J gene TRBJ2-7, with D perhaps matching TRBD2 (5 bases). The V end lost 5 bases, the J end lost 7 bases, and 9 bases lay between the germline ends. Germline V CDR1 and CDR2: MNHEY, SVGEGT. The CDR3 extends over 11 amino acids. CDR3 in amino acids: CASSTSWEQYF. The CDR3, as DNA: TGTGCCAGCAGTACTAGTTGGGAGCAGTACTTC.

This chain connects TRBV29-1 to TRBJ2-5; D unresolved. Germline V gene data show CDR1 as SQVTM and CDR2 as ANQGSEA. This CDR3 spans 13 amino acids. V was shortened by 2 bases and J by 5 bases, with 12 bases between the two germline ends. CDR3 in DNA: TGCAGCGTTGAATACACCGAACCGGAGACCCAGTACTTC. Amino acid sequence: CSVEYTEPETQYF.

There are a few counts of this clone. V usage is TRBV27 and J usage is TRBJ1-2; 8 positions agree with TRBD1. The J segment lost 3 bases and the V segment lost 3 bases, leaving 0 bases of the junction unmatched. CDR1 MNHEY and CDR2 SMNVEV come from the germline V gene (reference sequence). CDR3 length: 13 amino acids. For the CDR3, the DNA is TGTGCCAGCAGTTTGGACAGGGACTATGGCTACACCTTC. It encodes CASSLDRDYGYTF.

J is TRBJ2-5 and V is TRBV3-1 (or the pseudogene TRBV3-2), with 10 positions matching TRBD2. The CDR3 has 18 amino acids. Per germline, CDR1 LGHDT and CDR2 YNNKEL (reference sequence). The J segment lost 3 bases and the V segment lost 3 bases, leaving 13 bases of the junction unmatched. The CDR3 DNA is TGTGCCAGCAGCCAGGCTAGCGGGAGTCGAGTGAGTAAAGAGACCCAGTACTTC. Translation gives CASSQASGSRVSKETQYF.

The rearrangement uses TRBV19 and TRBJ1-6; 10 bases align to TRBD1. Germline assignment: CDR1 LNHDA and CDR2 SQIVND (reference sequence). The V and J ends lost 10 bases and 4 bases, in that order; junction bases with no gene match: 7. This CDR3 spans 15 amino acids. In DNA form, the CDR3 reads TGTGCCACCAAGACAGGGGGCGCATATAATTCACCCCTCCACTTT. Amino acids: CATKTGGAYNSPLHF.

The chain recombines TRBV15 with TRBJ1-5; no clear D. CDR1 is LNHNV and CDR2 is YYDKDF in the germline V gene (reference sequence). The CDR3 is made up of 13 amino acids. V was trimmed by 7 bases and J by 1 base, leaving 8 bases between them. Written as DNA, the CDR3 is TGTGCCACCACCGAACAGAGCAATCAGCCCCAGCATTTT. It is translated as CATTEQSNQPQHF.

The chain joins TRBV5-6 to TRBJ2-1; tentatively, D is TRBD2 (6 bases). Germline V gives CDR1 SGHDT, CDR2 YYEEEE. CDR3 size: 16 residues. V dropped 4 bases and J dropped 6 bases, with 20 bases sitting between them. CDR3 region: CASSEGGPQPGNEQFF. CDR3 nucleotides: TGTGCCAGCAGCGAAGGAGGGCCTCAGCCGGGCAATGAGCAGTTCTTC.

The chain combines TRBV2 with TRBJ2-1; D is possibly TRBD1 (5 bases). This CDR3 has 11 residues. Between the trimmed V and J ends, which lost 4 bases and 8 bases, there was a span of 6 bases. The germline V gene encodes CDR1 SNHLY and CDR2 FYNNEI. CDR3 in amino acids: CASSARDEQFF. CDR3 in DNA: TGTGCCAGCAGTGCCAGGGATGAGCAGTTCTTC.

The chain has TRBV6-4 and TRBJ2-1; TRBD2 aligns across 9 bases. The ends lost 3 bases at V and 4 bases at J; junction bases unmatched: 4. CDR3 length: 15 residues. Germline loops: CDR1 MRHNA, CDR2 SNTAGT. This chain's CDR3 is CASSEGLAGYNEQFF. CDR3 DNA: TGTGCCAGCAGTGAGGGGCTAGCGGGGTACAATGAGCAGTTCTTC.

The chain uses TRBV25-1 and TRBJ1-1; maybe TRBD1 (5 bases). Germline assignment: CDR1 MGHDK and CDR2 SYGVNS. The V end lost 6 bases, the J end lost 4 bases, and 15 bases lay between the germline ends. This CDR3 region has 14 residues. This chain's CDR3 is CASSLQGVTTEAFF. As DNA, the CDR3 is TGTGCCAGCAGCCTCCAAGGGGTAACCACTGAAGCTTTCTTT.